A selection of T cell receptor beta chains follows, all from one sample in a study of T cell responses to AZD1222 COVID-19 vaccine. Repertoires were generated with immunoSEQ multiplex PCR, while TCRdb's copy carries only in-frame clones and drops some. Here the sample spans over 130,000 clones, approximately 94% being singletons. Sequenced here: peripheral blood, sampled on day 0 of AZD1222 vaccination. These receptors were collected from an adult in good health. The CDR3 runs from the conserved cysteine through the conserved F or W. A D gene is named only where the DNA matches it firmly. Only part of the rows carry a size: once, few, many, or a class if the clone is expanded.

v_gene: TRBV6-5
abundance: -
j_gene: TRBJ1-4
d_gene: TRBD1
CDR3nt: TGTGCCAGCAGCAATCGGGACAGGGGTGAAAAACTGTTTTTT
CDR3aa: CASSNRDRGEKLFF

v_gene: TRBV5-4
abundance: -
j_gene: TRBJ1-4
d_gene: -
CDR3nt: TGTGCCAGCAGCTCCGGAGGAGGGGCAGGGGATGAAAAACTGTTTTTT
CDR3aa: CASSSGGGAGDEKLFF

v_gene: TRBV3-1/TRBV3-2
abundance: -
j_gene: TRBJ1-2
d_gene: -
CDR3nt: TGTGCCAGCAGCCAAGATGACCGCGGTTATGGCTACACCTTC
CDR3aa: CASSQDDRGYGYTF

v_gene: TRBV2
abundance: -
j_gene: TRBJ2-1
d_gene: -
CDR3nt: TGTGCCAGCGAGGTAGCCGTCCGGAATGAGCAGTTCTTC
CDR3aa: CASEVAVRNEQFF

v_gene: TRBV13
abundance: -
j_gene: TRBJ1-2
d_gene: -
CDR3nt: TGTGCCAGCAGCTTACGGGGAGCTGCTAACTATGGCTACACCTTC
CDR3aa: CASSLRGAANYGYTF

v_gene: TRBV4-1
abundance: -
j_gene: TRBJ1-1
d_gene: -
CDR3nt: TGCGCCAGCAGCCAAGATATAGCAGTTGTTTCTGAAGCTTTCTTT
CDR3aa: CASSQDIAVVSEAFF

v_gene: TRBV3-1/TRBV3-2
abundance: -
j_gene: TRBJ2-1
d_gene: -
CDR3nt: TGTGCCAGCAGCCCCATCAATAAAAATGAGCAGTTCTTC
CDR3aa: CASSPINKNEQFF

v_gene: TRBV6-5
abundance: -
j_gene: TRBJ2-5
d_gene: -
CDR3nt: TGTGCCAGCAGTTACGGGCTGTTGGAGACCCAGTACTTC
CDR3aa: CASSYGLLETQYF

v_gene: TRBV5-4
abundance: -
j_gene: TRBJ1-6
d_gene: -
CDR3nt: TGTGCCAGCAGCCTAGACCCACGTTCGGGTTCACCCCTCCACTTT
CDR3aa: CASSLDPRSGSPLHF

v_gene: TRBV28
abundance: -
j_gene: TRBJ1-5
d_gene: TRBD1
CDR3nt: TGTGCCAGCAGTTCGCCGGACAGGAGGGATCAGCCCCAGCATTTT
CDR3aa: CASSSPDRRDQPQHF

v_gene: TRBV5-4
abundance: once
j_gene: TRBJ2-2
d_gene: -
CDR3nt: TGTGCCAGCAGCGGAGTGAGCACTAGGCCTGGGGAGCTGTTTTTT
CDR3aa: CASSGVSTRPGELFF

v_gene: TRBV30
abundance: -
j_gene: TRBJ1-5
d_gene: TRBD1
CDR3nt: TGTGCCTGGAGTGTACCCAGGGGGCATCAGCCCCAGCATTTT
CDR3aa: CAWSVPRGHQPQHF

v_gene: TRBV6-2/TRBV6-3
abundance: once
j_gene: TRBJ1-5
d_gene: -
CDR3nt: TGTGCCAGCAGTTACTCCGGGGGGCGAGGGAGGCAGCCCCAGCATTTT
CDR3aa: CASSYSGGRGRQPQHF

v_gene: TRBV5-6
abundance: -
j_gene: TRBJ2-3
d_gene: -
CDR3nt: TGTGCCAGCAGCCGAACCCAACATACGCAGTATTTT
CDR3aa: CASSRTQHTQYF

v_gene: TRBV28
abundance: once
j_gene: TRBJ1-1
d_gene: -
CDR3nt: TGTGCCAGCAGTTTACCCACCTCGGAAGCTTTCTTT
CDR3aa: CASSLPTSEAFF

v_gene: TRBV9
abundance: -
j_gene: TRBJ1-2
d_gene: TRBD1
CDR3nt: TGTGCCAGCAGCGCCTCCAGGGGGGGGGCGTATTATGGCTACACCTTC
CDR3aa: CASSASRGGAYYGYTF

v_gene: TRBV9
abundance: -
j_gene: TRBJ1-3
d_gene: -
CDR3nt: TGTGCCAGCAGCGTAGAGGGGAGAGCCGCTGGAAACACCATATATTTT
CDR3aa: CASSVEGRAAGNTIYF

v_gene: TRBV11-2
abundance: -
j_gene: TRBJ2-3
d_gene: TRBD2
CDR3nt: TGTGCCAGCAGCCCTTGGACTAGCGCCGGCACAGATACGCAGTATTTT
CDR3aa: CASSPWTSAGTDTQYF

v_gene: TRBV7-9
abundance: -
j_gene: TRBJ1-5
d_gene: -
CDR3nt: TGTGCCAGCAGCTTTTCAGGGGCGGTGGGCAATCAGCCCCAGCATTTT
CDR3aa: CASSFSGAVGNQPQHF

v_gene: TRBV19
abundance: -
j_gene: TRBJ1-1
d_gene: -
CDR3nt: TGTGCCAGTAAAGTCCGAGCATGGACAATGAACACTGAAGCTTTCTTT
CDR3aa: CASKVRAWTMNTEAFF

v_gene: TRBV18
abundance: -
j_gene: TRBJ1-6
d_gene: -
CDR3nt: TGTGCCAGCTCACCACTTTTCGCGGCGGAGGGTTCACCCCTCCACTTT
CDR3aa: CASSPLFAAEGSPLHF

v_gene: TRBV19
abundance: -
j_gene: TRBJ2-5
d_gene: -
CDR3nt: TGTGCCAGTAGTATCGCCACAGGGGAGACCCAGTACTTC
CDR3aa: CASSIATGETQYF

v_gene: TRBV9
abundance: -
j_gene: TRBJ1-6
d_gene: -
CDR3nt: TGTGCCAGCAGCGCCCACACAGATTCACCCCTCCACTTT
CDR3aa: CASSAHTDSPLHF

v_gene: TRBV3-1/TRBV3-2
abundance: -
j_gene: TRBJ1-4
d_gene: -
CDR3nt: TGTGCCAGCAGCCAGGGGGGAAGTAATGAAAAACTGTTTTTT
CDR3aa: CASSQGGSNEKLFF

v_gene: TRBV6-2/TRBV6-3
abundance: -
j_gene: TRBJ1-1
d_gene: -
CDR3nt: TGTGCCAGCAGTTGGACAGCCATGAACACTGAAGCTTTCTTT
CDR3aa: CASSWTAMNTEAFF

v_gene: TRBV28
abundance: -
j_gene: TRBJ2-5
d_gene: -
CDR3nt: TGTGCCAGCCGAAACAGGGACCTACAAGAGACCCAGTACTTC
CDR3aa: CASRNRDLQETQYF

v_gene: TRBV7-3
abundance: -
j_gene: TRBJ1-1
d_gene: -
CDR3nt: TGTGCCAGCAGCTTTGAGGGGGGACCAGGCTCTGAAGCTTTCTTT
CDR3aa: CASSFEGGPGSEAFF

v_gene: TRBV3-1/TRBV3-2
abundance: -
j_gene: TRBJ1-5
d_gene: -
CDR3nt: TGTGCCAGCAGCCAAGAATCAGGGGATCAGCCCCAGCATTTT
CDR3aa: CASSQESGDQPQHF

v_gene: TRBV5-6
abundance: -
j_gene: TRBJ1-3
d_gene: -
CDR3nt: TGTGCCAGCAGCTCCCTGGGGTCCTCTGGAAACACCATATATTTT
CDR3aa: CASSSLGSSGNTIYF

v_gene: TRBV7-9
abundance: -
j_gene: TRBJ1-3
d_gene: -
CDR3nt: TGTGCCAGCAGCGACAGATTCTCTGGAAACACCATATATTTT
CDR3aa: CASSDRFSGNTIYF

v_gene: TRBV6-4
abundance: -
j_gene: TRBJ2-1
d_gene: -
CDR3nt: TGTGCCAGCAGTGACTCGCCAGGAGCAAATGAGCAGTTCTTC
CDR3aa: CASSDSPGANEQFF

v_gene: TRBV27
abundance: -
j_gene: TRBJ1-1
d_gene: -
CDR3nt: TGTGCCAGCAGTTTATTAGGGGGCACTGAAGCTTTCTTT
CDR3aa: CASSLLGGTEAFF

v_gene: TRBV9
abundance: -
j_gene: TRBJ1-5
d_gene: -
CDR3nt: TGTGCCAGCAGCGTAGAGGTAGGGTTCAATCAGCCCCAGCATTTT
CDR3aa: CASSVEVGFNQPQHF

v_gene: TRBV4-1
abundance: -
j_gene: TRBJ2-2
d_gene: -
CDR3nt: TGCGCCAGCAGCCAAGTTCGTCCGGGCGGGGAGCTGTTTTTT
CDR3aa: CASSQVRPGGELFF

v_gene: TRBV5-1
abundance: -
j_gene: TRBJ1-2
d_gene: TRBD1
CDR3nt: TGCGCCAGCAGCCAGGGACAGGGGTTTGGCTACACCTTC
CDR3aa: CASSQGQGFGYTF

v_gene: TRBV27
abundance: -
j_gene: TRBJ1-5
d_gene: -
CDR3nt: TGTGCCAGCAGTTTAAGTGGGCATCAGCCCCAGCATTTT
CDR3aa: CASSLSGHQPQHF